This T cell receptor (beta chain) was identified during a study of human T cells and chemical hapten exposure. Study-level information: Small differences in pooled library volume mainly drove the variation in TCR yields per sample.

This CDR3 has 13 residues. Germline CDR1 KGHSH, CDR2 LQKENI. Trimming took 3 bases from V and 4 from J, leaving 10 bases between them. Specified time point: patch test 2, 6 weeks after DPC sensitization. Treatment denoted: therapeutic diphenylcyclopropenone sensitization with weekly scalp DPC. TCRdb reprocessed the RACE reads with MiXCR, giving one entry per CDR3 protein. The data contain over 100,000 distinct CDR3 sequences, more than 7% of them seen just once; the ten biggest clones take up 2.5% to 3.5%. This clonotype was recorded at least ten times. The input for sequencing was whole blood, taken in connection with sensitization to the hapten diphenylcyclopropenone (DPC). The sequence was obtained from a woman aged 40 to 55 with alopecia areata. Some clones in this sample may be carry-over from other donors' samples. This chain uses TRBV18 with TRBJ2-7; weak D call: TRBD1 (6 bases). CDR3 sequence (DNA): TGTGCCAGCTCACCTTCACAGGGTTACGAGCAGTACTTC. Translated, it gives CASSPSQGYEQYF.